The 17 T cell receptor beta chains below come from one sample, sequenced in a study of blood T cell repertoires in COVID-19. Here immunoSEQ multiplex PCR was the method, and the copy in TCRdb shows in-frame clones only, minus some. The repertoire consists of about 98,000 clones, with around nine tenths occurring once and the leading ten covering 4% to 5.5%. Material: peripheral blood. Receptor source: a man in his 70s with acute or convalescent COVID-19.

The V gene is TRBV6-5, the J gene TRBJ1-1; 8 nucleotides match TRBD1. The CDR3 loop spans 13 amino acids. CDR1 and CDR2 from the germline V gene are MNHEY and SVGAGI. The ends lost 7 bases at V and 2 bases at J; junction bases unmatched: 3. CDR3 residues: CASTGTGNTEAFF. The CDR3, as DNA: TGTGCCAGCACCGGGACAGGCAACACTGAAGCTTTCTTT.

V gene TRBV4-1 combines with J gene TRBJ1-1, with D perhaps matching TRBD1 (5 bases). Germline V gives CDR1 MGHRA, CDR2 YSYEKL. V dropped 4 bases and J dropped 3 bases, with 12 bases sitting between them. The CDR3 runs 14 residues. CDR3 nucleotide sequence: TGCGCCAGCAGCCCCCGTCAGGGCCACACTGAAGCTTTCTTT. Translation: CASSPRQGHTEAFF.

The chain uses TRBV28 and TRBJ1-3; 10 positions match TRBD1. This CDR3 comprises 14 residues. V lost 6 bases and J lost 2; bases outside the gene matches: 1. Germline V gives CDR1 MDHEN, CDR2 SYDVKM. The CDR3 nucleotides are TGTGCCAGCAGGACAGGGGGCCCTGGAAACACCATATATTTT. It translates to CASRTGGPGNTIYF.

The rearrangement uses TRBV30 and TRBJ1-1, with D hard to call. The V end lost 4 bases, the J end lost 1 base, and 13 bases lay between the germline ends. Germline V lookup: CDR1 GTSNPN, CDR2 SVGIG (reference sequence). The CDR3 extends over 14 amino acids. CDR3 sequence: CAWTDEEGNTEAFF. The CDR3 DNA follows: TGTGCCTGGACCGATGAAGAGGGGAACACTGAAGCTTTCTTT.

This clone was counted only a few times. The rearrangement joins TRBV4-1 to TRBJ1-3; the D gene is possibly TRBD1 (6 bases). Germline V gene sequence: CDR1 MGHRA, CDR2 YSYEKL. The V end was cut by 1 base, the J end by 4 bases, with 20 bases between. This CDR3 spans 18 amino acids. The DNA for the CDR3 is TGCGCCAGCAGCCAAGTCCCCTCGGTGGGGGCGCGAGGAAACACCATATATTTT. The encoded protein is CASSQVPSVGARGNTIYF.

This clone was counted a single time. V and J are TRBV19 and TRBJ2-3, with 10 nucleotides matching TRBD1. This CDR3 contains 15 residues. With V trimmed by 5 bases and J by 4 bases, 6 bases remained unmatched. Germline CDR1 LNHDA, CDR2 SQIVND (reference sequence). CDR3 region: CASSLRQGASDTQYF. In DNA, the CDR3 is TGTGCCAGTAGTCTCCGACAGGGGGCATCAGATACGCAGTATTTT. Based on the CDR3 plus reference TRBV19 and TRBJ2-3, the full variable domain is DGGITQSPKYLFRKEGQNVTLSCEQNLNHDAMYWYRQDPGQGLRLIYYSQIVNDFQKGDIAEGYSVSREKKESFPLTVTSAQKNPTAFYLCASSLRQGASDTQYFGPGTRLTVL.

J is TRBJ1-5 and V is TRBV19, with D hard to call. The CDR3 extends over 15 amino acids. Between the trimmed V and J ends, which lost 0 bases and 1 base, there was a span of 7 bases. CDR1 and CDR2 (germline): LNHDA, SQIVND (reference sequence). The CDR3 reads CASSIDGRSNQPQHF. CDR3 nucleotides: TGTGCCAGTAGTATAGATGGCAGGAGCAATCAGCCCCAGCATTTT.

V usage is TRBV6-5 and J usage is TRBJ2-7, with 8 bases aligning to TRBD2. The CDR3 runs 14 residues. Losses at the gene ends were 4 bases for V and 1 base for J; bases not matched to a gene: 3. Germline V gives CDR1 MNHEY, CDR2 SVGAGI. CDR3 nucleotide sequence: TGTGCCAGCAGTTCCTCGGGGGGGTCCTACGAGCAGTACTTC. Encoded protein: CASSSSGGSYEQYF.

This chain joins TRBV4-2 and TRBJ2-3, with D possibly TRBD2 on 5 matching bases. Germline V gene lookup returns CDR1 LGHNA and CDR2 YNFKEQ. Trimming stripped 4 bases from V and 0 bases from J, with 11 bases between. This CDR3 region has 15 residues. The CDR3 loop reads CASSPRTSSTDTQYF. CDR3 bases: TGTGCCAGCAGCCCCCGGACTTCTAGCACAGATACGCAGTATTTT.

The V gene is TRBV19, the J gene TRBJ2-5, with TRBD1 matching over 8 bases. Per germline, CDR1 LNHDA and CDR2 SQIVND (reference sequence). The length of the CDR3 is 15 residues. Trimming at V came to 6 bases and at J to 5 bases, leaving 11 bases not matched to a gene. CDR3: CASRPTTGARETQYF. The CDR3 DNA reads as TGTGCCAGTAGACCCACGACAGGGGCAAGGGAGACCCAGTACTTC. Together with reference TRBV19 and TRBJ2-5, the CDR3 gives the full variable domain: DGGITQSPKYLFRKEGQNVTLSCEQNLNHDAMYWYRQDPGQGLRLIYYSQIVNDFQKGDIAEGYSVSREKKESFPLTVTSAQKNPTAFYLCASRPTTGARETQYFGPGTRLLVL.

V is TRBV7-3 and J is TRBJ2-7, with D perhaps TRBD1 (6 bases). The V end was cut by 3 bases, the J end by 6 bases, with 12 bases between. CDR1 is SGHTA, CDR2 FQGTGA, per germline. CDR3 length: 13 residues. For the CDR3, the DNA is TGTGCCAGCAGCTTTGACAGGAATGGCGAGCAGTACTTC. It yields the protein CASSFDRNGEQYF.

The V and J genes are TRBV10-3 and TRBJ1-6, with 8 bases aligning to TRBD1. J was trimmed by 7 bases and V by 4 bases; bases with no gene match: 3. CDR1 ENHRY and CDR2 SYGVKD come from the germline V gene. This CDR3 is 14 amino acids long. CDR3 coding DNA: TGTGCCATCAGTGGGGGACAGGCGAATTCACCCCTCCACTTT. Its translation is CAISGGQANSPLHF.

This rearrangement joins TRBV3-1 (or the pseudogene TRBV3-2) to TRBJ2-5, with 10 bases aligning to TRBD2. CDR3 length: 13 residues. Trimming at V came to 10 bases and at J to 1 base, leaving 3 bases not matched to a gene. CDR1 and CDR2 (germline): LGHDT, YNNKEL (reference sequence). CDR3 in DNA: TGTGCCATTCAGCGGGGGGGCCAAGAGACCCAGTACTTC. It is translated as CAIQRGGQETQYF.

The genes are TRBV15 and TRBJ2-7, with TRBD1 matching 9 bases. Trimming removed 8 bases from V and 4 bases from J; junction bases left unmatched: 9. Germline CDR1 is LNHNV and CDR2 is YYDKDF (reference sequence). This CDR3 is 14 amino acids long. The CDR3 sequence: CATGAGQGLYEQYF. The CDR3 nucleotides read TGTGCCACCGGGGCGGGACAGGGTTTATACGAGCAGTACTTC.

The chain recombines TRBV5-1 with TRBJ2-5; 9 bases are a match to TRBD2. CDR1 SGHRS and CDR2 YFSETQ come from the germline V gene. V lost 0 bases, J lost 0 bases, and 3 bases stayed unmatched. The CDR3 is 16 amino acids. CDR3 region: CASSLASGGYQETQYF. Here the CDR3 DNA reads TGCGCCAGCAGCTTGGCCAGCGGGGGGTACCAAGAGACCCAGTACTTC.

The chain combines TRBV6-5 with TRBJ1-5; tentative D call: TRBD1 (5 bases). Germline assignment: CDR1 MNHEY and CDR2 SVGAGI. Trimming shortened V by 4 bases and J by 5 bases, and 18 bases separated the two germline ends. This CDR3 is 16 amino acids long. CDR3 in DNA: TGTGCCAGCAGTTGGGGACTCCGGAGGTTCCATCAGCCCCAGCATTTT. It codes for CASSWGLRRFHQPQHF.

The chain couples TRBV29-1 to TRBJ2-2; 8 bases are a match to TRBD1. The CDR3 length is 16 residues. CDR1 and CDR2 from the germline V gene are SQVTM and ANQGSEA. V gave up 0 bases and J gave up 6 bases; unmatched junction bases: 9. CDR3 in DNA: TGCAGCGTTGAAGATAGGACAGGGAATGTAGCCGGGGAGCTGTTTTTT. Protein product: CSVEDRTGNVAGELFF.